Detailed here is one T cell receptor (beta chain). Clones were read by immunoSEQ multiplex PCR, and TCRdb kept only the in-frame ones, dropping some. Of tens of thousands of clones listed, over 80% were seen once; the top ten hold around 0.33%. The data were obtained in a study of untreated major depressive disorder. The CDR3 consists of 14 residues. Germline lookup yields CDR1 SGDLS and CDR2 YYNGEE. V was clipped by 5 bases and J by 3 bases, with 11 bases between them. The donors were all European-descended. Sequencing was carried out using CD4+ T cells from PBMCs. The TCR was taken from a young man in good health. This sequence joins TRBV9 and TRBJ1-4; no firm D call. DNA for the CDR3: TGTGCCAGCAGTCCCGCCCCGCCTAATGAAAAACTGTTTTTT. This codes for CASSPAPPNEKLFF.